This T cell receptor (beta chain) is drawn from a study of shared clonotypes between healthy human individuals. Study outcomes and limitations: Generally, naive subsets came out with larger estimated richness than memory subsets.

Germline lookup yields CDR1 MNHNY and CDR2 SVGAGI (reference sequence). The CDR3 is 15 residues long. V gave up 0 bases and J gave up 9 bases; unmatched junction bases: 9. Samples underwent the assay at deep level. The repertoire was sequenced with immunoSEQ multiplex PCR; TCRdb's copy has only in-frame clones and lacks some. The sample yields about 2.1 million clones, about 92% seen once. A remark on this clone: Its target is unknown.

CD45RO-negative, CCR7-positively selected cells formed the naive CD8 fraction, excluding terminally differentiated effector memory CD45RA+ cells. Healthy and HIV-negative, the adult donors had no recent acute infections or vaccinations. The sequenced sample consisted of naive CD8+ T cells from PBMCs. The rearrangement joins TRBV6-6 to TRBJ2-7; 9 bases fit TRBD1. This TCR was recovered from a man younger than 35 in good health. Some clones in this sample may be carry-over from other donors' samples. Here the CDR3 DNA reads TGTGCCAGCAGTTACTCAGCCGGGACAGGGCTTGGGCAGTACTTC. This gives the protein CASSYSAGTGLGQYF.